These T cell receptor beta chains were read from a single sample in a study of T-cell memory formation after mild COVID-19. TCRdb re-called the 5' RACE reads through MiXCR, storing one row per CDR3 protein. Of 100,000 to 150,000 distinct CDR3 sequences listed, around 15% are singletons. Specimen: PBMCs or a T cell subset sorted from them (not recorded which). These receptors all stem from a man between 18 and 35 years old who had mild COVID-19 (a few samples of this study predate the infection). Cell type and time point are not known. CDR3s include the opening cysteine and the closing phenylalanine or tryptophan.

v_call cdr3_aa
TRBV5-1 CASSPDRFGNTEAFF
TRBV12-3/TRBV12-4 CASSLGTGKRQPQHF
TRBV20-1 CSTFRPGQPGNTIYF
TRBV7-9 CASSRGTSSTGELFF
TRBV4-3 CASSRDYPWKTQYF
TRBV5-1 CASSLEGHTPGDTQYF
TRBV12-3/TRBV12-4 CASSLAQGDTQYF
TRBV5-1 CASSGRPQETQYF
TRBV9 CASNPGAGVRTGELFF
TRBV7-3 CASSRGGVNTEAFF
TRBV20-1 CSARETGGENTIYF
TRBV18 CASSPPVVRDTQYF
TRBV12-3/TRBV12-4 CASSFVGYYEQYF
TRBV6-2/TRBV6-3 CASHGPTNEQFF
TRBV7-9 CASSPHRGGEKLFF
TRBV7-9 CASRTGGFPDTQYF
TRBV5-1 CASSFGGSSMNTEAFF
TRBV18 CASSPPQGPDTQYF
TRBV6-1 CASSPPGRYGAQHF
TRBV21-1 CASRTGAYNSPLHF
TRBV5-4 CASSRGGPTDTQYF
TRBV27 CASSLLRGPAFF
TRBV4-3 CASSQDGRDTQYF
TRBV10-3 CAIRERQGVAGELFF
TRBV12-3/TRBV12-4 CASSTRGMAFF
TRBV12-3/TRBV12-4 CASSIAGAYGYTF
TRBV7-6 CDSSFGETQYF
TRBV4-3 CASGRRAGDTQYF
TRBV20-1 CSASGQGRNIQYF
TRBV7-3 CASSRAGMDHNEQFF
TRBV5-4 CASSLQGQFQETQYF
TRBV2 CATDRVTGELFF
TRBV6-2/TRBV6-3 CASSSTQSNQPQHF
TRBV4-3 CASSQEQGHSYNEQFF
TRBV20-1 CSATAGGTQPQHF
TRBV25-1 CATDRPSGGSYNEQFF
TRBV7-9 CASSPDADTGELFF
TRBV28 CASRLAAGNQETQYF
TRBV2 CASRRTMFQDTQYF
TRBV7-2 CASSPERGAEAFF
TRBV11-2 CASSSPRAGDETQYF
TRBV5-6 CASSLLQVYNEQFF
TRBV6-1 CASSEQGEGTEAFF
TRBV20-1 CSARRAGDGPQHF
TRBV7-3 CASSLGGTTEAFF
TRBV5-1 CASSLEGGSESYTF
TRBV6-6 CASSRGGTYEQYF
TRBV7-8 CASSLDRTLRGSPLHF
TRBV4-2 CASSQDGIRGHSPLHF
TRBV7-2 CASSPQGLAGQETQYF
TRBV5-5 CASTRGGGGGTGELFF
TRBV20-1 CSADTLAGGRETQYF
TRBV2 CASWKGLGPGELFF
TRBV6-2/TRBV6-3 CASSYSKTSHNNEQFF
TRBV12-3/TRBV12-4 CASRADRDVTEAFF
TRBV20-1 CSASLPPGTGVGSYEQYF
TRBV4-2 CASSQQRAAGTQYF
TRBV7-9 CASSFAGGGANTGELFF
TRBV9 CASSARGSRMKETQYF
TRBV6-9 CAMEGGRYPSTDTQYF